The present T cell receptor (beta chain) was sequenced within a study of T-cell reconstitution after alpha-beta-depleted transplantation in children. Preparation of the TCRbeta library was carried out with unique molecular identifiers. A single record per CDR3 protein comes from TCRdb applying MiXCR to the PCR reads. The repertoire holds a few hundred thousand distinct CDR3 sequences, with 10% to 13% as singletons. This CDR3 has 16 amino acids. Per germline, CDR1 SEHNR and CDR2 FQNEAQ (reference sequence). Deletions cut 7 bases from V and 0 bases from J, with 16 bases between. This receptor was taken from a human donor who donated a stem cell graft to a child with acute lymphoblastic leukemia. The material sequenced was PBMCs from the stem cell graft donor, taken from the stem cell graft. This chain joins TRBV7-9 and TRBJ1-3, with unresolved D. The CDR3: CASNPRKGFSGNTIYF. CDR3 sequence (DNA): TGTGCCAGCAACCCCAGGAAAGGGTTCTCTGGAAACACCATATATTTT. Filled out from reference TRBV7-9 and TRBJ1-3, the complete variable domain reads DTGVSQNPRHKITKRGQNVTFRCDPISEHNRLYWYRQTLGQGPEFLTYFQNEAQLEKSRLLSDRFSAERPKGSFSTLEIQRTEQGDSAMYLCASNPRKGFSGNTIYFGEGSWLTVV.